These T cell receptor beta chains were read from a single sample in a study of T cell responses to AZD1222 COVID-19 vaccine. The assay was immunoSEQ multiplex PCR, and TCRdb's table has in-frame clones only and misses some. The sample consists of fewer than 85,000 clones, approximately 90% of them appearing once. Specimen: peripheral blood, collected on day 0 of AZD1222 vaccination. Receptors originate from an adult in good health. Both conserved end residues are part of each CDR3. Each record gives: D gene, clone size, V gene, J gene, CDR3 length, CDR3 protein, CDR3 DNA. The D gene is left open where the match is weak. Clone size is stated in some rows and not others, as once, few, many or a class when expanded.

>TRBD2|NA|TRBV28|TRBJ2-7|16
CASSPSGRAQYYEQYF
TGTGCCAGCAGCCCTAGCGGGAGGGCCCAATACTACGAGCAGTACTTC
>NA|NA|TRBV4-1|TRBJ1-1|15
CASSPILKRNTEAFF
TGCGCCAGCAGCCCAATTCTTAAAAGGAACACTGAAGCTTTCTTT
>NA|NA|TRBV5-1|TRBJ2-3|14
CASEGNPGTDTQYF
TGCGCCAGCGAAGGGAATCCCGGCACAGATACGCAGTATTTT
>TRBD1|once|TRBV30|TRBJ1-6|13
CAWSVQQGAGLHF
TGTGCCTGGAGTGTACAGCAGGGGGCAGGACTCCACTTT
>TRBD1|NA|TRBV4-3|TRBJ2-7|16
CASSQDLGTGTYEQYF
TGCGCCAGCAGCCAAGATCTGGGGACAGGAACCTACGAGCAGTACTTC
>NA|NA|TRBV3-1/TRBV3-2|TRBJ1-4|15
CASSLTGAGNEKLFF
TGTGCCAGCAGCCTCACGGGGGCCGGTAATGAAAAACTGTTTTTT
>TRBD1|NA|TRBV18|TRBJ2-7|16
CASSRGPRTGVNEQYF
TGTGCCAGCTCTCGGGGGCCGCGGACAGGGGTCAACGAGCAGTACTTC
>NA|NA|TRBV5-6|TRBJ2-1|12
CASSFQLGEQFF
TGTGCCAGCAGCTTCCAGTTGGGTGAGCAGTTCTTC
>TRBD1|NA|TRBV5-1|TRBJ2-5|13
CASSLQGGETQYF
TGCGCCAGCAGCTTACAGGGGGGAGAGACCCAGTACTTC
>TRBD2|NA|TRBV7-2|TRBJ2-1|17
CASSISRLAGLYNEQFF
TGTGCCAGCAGCATAAGCCGACTAGCGGGTCTCTACAATGAGCAGTTCTTC
>NA|NA|TRBV9|TRBJ1-1|13
CASSVQVGTEAFF
TGTGCCAGCAGCGTACAGGTGGGCACTGAAGCTTTCTTT
>TRBD1|NA|TRBV19|TRBJ1-2|12
CAILQGVDGYTF
TGTGCTATTTTACAGGGGGTCGATGGCTACACCTTC
>NA|NA|TRBV18|TRBJ2-7|14
CASSPNRGANEQYF
TGTGCCAGCTCACCTAATCGCGGGGCCAACGAGCAGTACTTC
>TRBD1|NA|TRBV19|TRBJ2-2|14
CASSIAQGAGELFF
TGTGCCAGTAGTATCGCACAGGGGGCCGGGGAGCTGTTTTTT
>NA|NA|TRBV3-1/TRBV3-2|TRBJ1-1|17
CASSQEMMTLPRGRAFF
TGTGCCAGCAGCCAAGAAATGATGACCCTTCCGCGGGGTCGAGCTTTCTTT
>TRBD2|NA|TRBV19|TRBJ2-1|15
CASSVLAAPYNEQFF
TGTGCCAGTAGCGTTCTAGCGGCCCCCTACAATGAGCAGTTCTTC
>NA|NA|TRBV28|TRBJ2-7|18
CASLGPGITNKRPYEQYF
TGTGCCAGCCTAGGGCCCGGGATCACAAACAAACGCCCCTACGAGCAGTACTTC
>TRBD2|once|TRBV28|TRBJ2-5|16
CASRNRQTSREETQYF
TGTGCCAGCAGAAACCGACAGACTAGCCGAGAAGAGACCCAGTACTTC
>NA|NA|TRBV6-5|TRBJ2-2|13
CASSLRLAGELFF
TGTGCCAGCAGTCTAAGGCTAGCCGGGGAGCTGTTTTTT
>TRBD1|NA|TRBV7-6|TRBJ1-6|16
CASSLAAGTGQSPLHF
TGTGCCAGCAGCTTAGCGGCAGGGACGGGACAGTCACCCCTCCACTTT
>NA|NA|TRBV2|TRBJ2-7|13
CASTENRQSEQYF
TGTGCCAGCACCGAGAATCGACAGTCCGAGCAGTACTTC
>NA|NA|TRBV29-1|TRBJ2-7|13
CSVRSDRIYEQYF
TGCAGCGTCCGAAGCGACAGGATTTACGAGCAGTACTTC
>TRBD1|NA|TRBV25-1|TRBJ2-5|16
CASSEYYRTGQETQYF
TGTGCCAGCAGTGAATACTACCGGACAGGCCAAGAGACCCAGTACTTC
>NA|NA|TRBV27|TRBJ1-5|14
CASGGVGPNQPQHF
TGTGCCAGCGGAGGGGTAGGACCTAATCAGCCCCAGCATTTT
>NA|NA|TRBV12-5|TRBJ2-5|10
CASGGETQYF
TGTGCTAGTGGGGGAGAGACCCAGTACTTC
>TRBD2|NA|TRBV20-1|TRBJ2-7|13
CSASLLAGYEQYF
TGCAGTGCTAGTCTACTAGCGGGCTACGAGCAGTACTTC
>TRBD2|NA|TRBV6-1|TRBJ2-3|21
CASSEALAGGRITSSTDTQYF
TGTGCCAGCAGTGAAGCCCTAGCGGGGGGGCGAATCACATCTAGCACAGATACGCAGTATTTT
>TRBD2|NA|TRBV27|TRBJ2-7|15
CASRAGTSVPHEQYF
TGTGCCAGCAGGGCCGGGACTAGCGTACCCCACGAGCAGTACTTC
>TRBD1|NA|TRBV24-1|TRBJ2-1|15
CATSGRDSAYNEQFF
TGTGCCACCAGTGGTCGGGACAGTGCCTACAATGAGCAGTTCTTC
>TRBD1|NA|TRBV27|TRBJ2-3|15
CASSTPGQGTDTQYF
TGTGCCAGCAGTACGCCGGGACAGGGGACAGATACGCAGTATTTT
>TRBD1|NA|TRBV7-9|TRBJ1-2|15
CASSLSEAGQGGYTF
TGTGCCAGCAGCTTATCAGAGGCGGGACAGGGTGGCTACACCTTC
>NA|NA|TRBV3-1/TRBV3-2|TRBJ2-7|10
CVHFRVEQYF
TGTGTACATTTTAGGGTCGAGCAGTACTTC
>NA|NA|TRBV5-4|TRBJ1-1|12
CASSLRGTEAFF
TGTGCCAGCAGCTTAAGGGGGACTGAAGCTTTCTTT
>TRBD2|NA|TRBV5-1|TRBJ2-7|13
CASSLGEGYEQYF
TGCGCCAGCAGCTTAGGGGAGGGGTACGAGCAGTACTTC
>NA|once|TRBV7-9|TRBJ1-1|14
CASRGSGIRTEAFF
TGTGCCAGCAGGGGGTCCGGGATTCGCACTGAAGCTTTCTTT
>TRBD1|few|TRBV18|TRBJ2-1|15
CASSPGTGLRNEQFF
TGTGCCAGCTCACCCGGGACAGGGTTGCGCAATGAGCAGTTCTTC